This T cell receptor beta chain was profiled in a study of PD-1 blockade in classical Hodgkin lymphoma. All patients relapsed after autologous stem cell transplantation, and brentuximab vedotin exposure varied. The table came from immunoSEQ multiplex PCR; TCRdb's copy has only in-frame clones and leaves some out. The repertoire holds 100,000 to 130,000 clones, with 80% to 90% as singletons. Sequencing used peripheral blood mononuclear cells (PBMCs), obtained before the second cycle of nivolumab. This receptor was identified in a human donor with classical Hodgkin lymphoma.

CDR3 coding DNA: TGCGCCAGCACTTCGACTAGCGGGAGAACGGGAGAGCAGTACTTC. Protein product: CASTSTSGRTGEQYF. The chain is built from TRBV10-2 and TRBJ2-7; TRBD2 matches at 12 bases. Germline lookup yields CDR1 WSHSY and CDR2 SAAADI. V gave up 7 bases and J gave up 7 bases; unmatched junction bases: 11. The CDR3 has 15 amino acids.